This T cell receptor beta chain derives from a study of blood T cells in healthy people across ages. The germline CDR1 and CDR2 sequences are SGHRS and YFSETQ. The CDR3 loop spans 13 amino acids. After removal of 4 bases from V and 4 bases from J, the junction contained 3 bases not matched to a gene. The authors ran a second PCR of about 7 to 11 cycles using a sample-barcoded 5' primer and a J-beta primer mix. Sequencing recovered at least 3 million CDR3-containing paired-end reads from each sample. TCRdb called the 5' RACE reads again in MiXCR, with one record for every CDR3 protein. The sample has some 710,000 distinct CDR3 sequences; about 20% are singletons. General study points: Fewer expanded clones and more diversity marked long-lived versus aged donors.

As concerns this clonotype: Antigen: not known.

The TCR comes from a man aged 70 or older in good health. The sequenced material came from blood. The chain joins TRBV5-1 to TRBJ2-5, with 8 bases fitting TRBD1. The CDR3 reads CASSAGGGETQYF. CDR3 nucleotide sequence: TGCGCCAGCAGCGCAGGGGGCGGAGAGACCCAGTACTTC.